This entry lists 12 T cell receptor beta chains sequenced from one sample in a study of CD8 T cells in ankylosing spondylitis. TCRdb recomputed calls from the 5' RACE reads with MiXCR, one row per CDR3 protein. The top ten clones hold 2.6% of a sample with roughly 230,000 distinct CDR3 sequences, 8% to 11% of them seen once. Sequenced sample: blood, either unsorted or a sorted T cell fraction (not recorded which). Receptors were obtained from a male donor with ankylosing spondylitis or in good health (not recorded which).

This clonotype was found many times. The rearrangement joins TRBV7-9 to TRBJ1-6; D gene uncertain. The CDR3 consists of 14 residues. Germline loops: CDR1 SEHNR, CDR2 FQNEAQ (reference sequence). Trimming took off 5 bases at V and 8 bases at J, with 13 bases between the two ends. CDR3 sequence: CASSPGGDYSPLHF. Here the CDR3 DNA reads TGTGCCAGCAGCCCAGGCGGCGACTATTCACCCCTCCACTTT.

The rearrangement joins TRBV18 to TRBJ2-3; D is ambiguous. Germline loops: CDR1 KGHSH, CDR2 LQKENI. CDR3 length: 18 amino acids. Trimming stripped 2 bases from V and 4 bases from J, with 22 bases between. The CDR3 DNA sequence: TGTGCCAGCTCACCAGGGAAGTACGGTATTGAGTTTTCAGATACGCAGTATTTT. This encodes CASSPGKYGIEFSDTQYF. The variable domain in full, with the rest retrieved from reference TRBV18 and TRBJ2-3, is NAGVMQNPRHLVRRRGQEARLRCSPMKGHSHVYWYRQLPEEGLKFMVYLQKENIIDESGMPKERFSAEFPKEGPSILRIQQVVRGDSAAYFCASSPGKYGIEFSDTQYFGPGTRLTVL.

This clonotype was seen repeatedly, ten times or more. This rearrangement joins TRBV4-1 to TRBJ2-7; D might be TRBD1 (6 bases). CDR1 is MGHRA and CDR2 is YSYEKL in the germline V gene. The CDR3 loop spans 15 amino acids. Trimming cost V 3 bases and J 2 bases, with 14 bases left between them. CDR3: CASSQDQGLAYEQYF. CDR3 in DNA: TGCGCCAGCAGCCAGGACCAGGGGTTAGCCTACGAGCAGTACTTC.

This clonotype was counted many times. The rearrangement joins TRBV29-1 to TRBJ2-3, with D perhaps matching TRBD2 (5 bases). V lost 4 bases to trimming and J lost 6 bases, with 11 bases between them. The CDR3 is 12 amino acids. Germline loops: CDR1 SQVTM, CDR2 ANQGSEA. CDR3 nucleotide sequence: TGCAGCGTTGTCCCTAGCCAGGATACGCAGTATTTT. Protein product: CSVVPSQDTQYF.

This clonotype has at least ten counts. This sequence joins TRBV7-6 and TRBJ2-1; 7 bases agree with TRBD2. The CDR3 totals 14 residues. Trimming took 4 bases from V and 7 from J; bases not matched to a gene: 7. Germline V CDR1 and CDR2: SGHVS, FNYEAQ. CDR3 residues: CASSSSGALNEQFF. In DNA, the CDR3 is TGTGCCAGCAGCTCCAGCGGGGCATTAAATGAGCAGTTCTTC.

The chain joins TRBV7-9 to TRBJ2-7; D call uncertain. The CDR3 totals 14 residues. Germline CDR1 SEHNR, CDR2 FQNEAQ (reference sequence). V lost 5 bases and J 5 bases, leaving 16 bases between the germline ends. The CDR3 sequence is CASSQLSSWDEQYF. In nucleotides, the CDR3 is TGTGCCAGCAGCCAGCTTAGCTCTTGGGACGAGCAGTACTTC.

This chain uses TRBV30 with TRBJ1-5; perhaps TRBD1 as D (5 bases). Trimming left V 2 bases short and J 0 bases short, with 11 bases between. Germline assignment: CDR1 GTSNPN and CDR2 SVGIG (reference sequence). The CDR3 is 15 amino acids. DNA of the CDR3: TGTGCCTGGAGTAGGGACGGGGGTAGCAATCAGCCCCAGCATTTT. This sequence encodes CAWSRDGGSNQPQHF.

This sequence joins TRBV11-2 and TRBJ2-5; the match to TRBD2 covers 10 bases. Losses at the gene ends were 1 base for V and 5 bases for J; bases not matched to a gene: 7. Germline CDR1 reads SGHAT; CDR2 reads FQNNGV. This CDR3 has 16 residues. The CDR3 DNA reads as TGTGCCAGCAGCTTAGTGTCCGGGACTAGCGTGGAGACCCAGTACTTC. It translates to CASSLVSGTSVETQYF.

The table lists this clonotype with many counts. The chain is built from TRBV2 and TRBJ1-1, with D possibly matching TRBD1 (5 bases). The V end was cut by 7 bases, the J end by 1 base, with 10 bases between. The CDR3 loop spans 13 amino acids. The germline V gene encodes CDR1 SNHLY and CDR2 FYNNEI. The CDR3: CASNGAQNTEAFF. The CDR3 DNA is TGTGCCAGCAACGGGGCTCAGAACACTGAAGCTTTCTTT.

In its sample, this clonotype was seen many times. This rearrangement joins TRBV20-1 to TRBJ2-1; 10 nucleotides align to TRBD2. CDR1 and CDR2 from the germline V gene are DFQATT and SNEGSKA (reference sequence). The CDR3 consists of 14 residues. Trimming took 3 bases from V and 10 from J; bases not matched to a gene: 9. CDR3 amino acids: CSASTFLAGAEQFF. The DNA for the CDR3 is TGCAGTGCTAGTACCTTCCTAGCGGGGGCGGAGCAGTTCTTC.

This clonotype was counted many times. This chain links TRBV6-5 with TRBJ1-2, with 7 bases matching TRBD1. Trimming at V came to 2 bases and at J to 1 base, leaving 13 bases not matched to a gene. Germline CDR1 reads MNHEY; CDR2 reads SVGAGI. This CDR3 contains 18 residues. DNA for the CDR3: TGTGCCAGCAGTTACGCCCGGACAGGAGACCGCCTTAACTATGGCTACACCTTC. Its translation is CASSYARTGDRLNYGYTF.

This clonotype was found many times. The chain carries TRBV5-1 and TRBJ2-4; D may match TRBD1 or TRBD2 (5 bases each). There are 13 residues in the CDR3. The germline gives CDR1 SGHRS, CDR2 YFSETQ. The V and J ends lost 3 bases and 9 bases respectively, with 13 bases between them. Here the CDR3 reads CASSWGISGIQYF. DNA for the CDR3: TGCGCCAGCAGCTGGGGGATCTCTGGCATTCAGTACTTC.